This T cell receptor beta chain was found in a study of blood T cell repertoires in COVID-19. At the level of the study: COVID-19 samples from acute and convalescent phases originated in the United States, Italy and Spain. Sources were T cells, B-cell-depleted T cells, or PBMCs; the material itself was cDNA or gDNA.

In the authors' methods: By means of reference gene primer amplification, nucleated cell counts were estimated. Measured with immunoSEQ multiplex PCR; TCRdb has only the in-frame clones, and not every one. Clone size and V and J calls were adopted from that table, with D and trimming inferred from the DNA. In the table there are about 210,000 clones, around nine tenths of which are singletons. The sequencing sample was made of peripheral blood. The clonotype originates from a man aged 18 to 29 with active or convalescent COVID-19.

The CDR3 protein is CASGSSGANVLTF. CDR3 DNA sequence: TGTGCCAGCGGCTCTTCTGGGGCCAACGTCCTGACTTTC. The genes are TRBV9 and TRBJ2-6; no clear D. Germline CDR1 and CDR2: SGDLS and YYNGEE. This CDR3 is 13 amino acids long. Trimming removed 7 bases at V and 1 base at J, with 6 bases between.